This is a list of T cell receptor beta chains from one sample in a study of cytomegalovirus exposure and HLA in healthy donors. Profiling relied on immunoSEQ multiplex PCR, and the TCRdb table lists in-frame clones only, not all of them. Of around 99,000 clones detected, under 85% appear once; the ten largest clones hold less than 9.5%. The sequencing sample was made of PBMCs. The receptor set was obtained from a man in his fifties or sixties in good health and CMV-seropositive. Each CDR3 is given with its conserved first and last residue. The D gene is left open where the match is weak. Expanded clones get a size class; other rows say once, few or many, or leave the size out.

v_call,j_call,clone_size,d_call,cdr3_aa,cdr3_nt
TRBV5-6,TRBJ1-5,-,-,CASSLGHSPQPQHF,TGTGCCAGCAGCTTGGGACATTCGCCCCAGCCCCAGCATTTT
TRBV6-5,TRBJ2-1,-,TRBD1,CASSLQDRAGNEQFF,TGTGCCAGCAGTTTGCAGGACAGGGCCGGCAATGAGCAGTTCTTC
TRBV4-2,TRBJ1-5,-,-,CASSPETRGGGNQPQHF,TGTGCCAGCAGCCCTGAAACGAGGGGGGGTGGCAATCAGCCCCAGCATTTT
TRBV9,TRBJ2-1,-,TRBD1,CASSVTMGQTNYNEQFF,TGTGCCAGCAGCGTAACCATGGGACAGACTAATTACAATGAGCAGTTCTTC
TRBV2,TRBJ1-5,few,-,CASSRLPGSNQPQHF,TGTGCCAGCAGTCGACTTCCAGGGAGCAATCAGCCCCAGCATTTT
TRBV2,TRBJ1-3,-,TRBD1,CASRTGFGNTIYF,TGTGCCAGCAGGACAGGGTTCGGAAACACCATATATTTT
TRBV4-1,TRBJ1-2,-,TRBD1,CASGTQGRHYGYTF,TGCGCCAGCGGGACACAGGGGCGTCACTATGGCTACACCTTC
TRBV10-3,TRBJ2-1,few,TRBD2,CAISETTSGGSNEQFF,TGTGCCATCAGTGAGACCACTAGCGGGGGTTCGAATGAGCAGTTCTTC
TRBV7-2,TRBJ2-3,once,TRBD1,CASSSTGTGGQDTQYF,TGTGCCAGCAGCTCGACCGGGACAGGGGGCCAAGATACGCAGTATTTT
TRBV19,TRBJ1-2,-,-,CASRFLRGAYGYTF,TGTGCCAGTAGGTTTCTCCGGGGGGCCTATGGCTACACCTTC
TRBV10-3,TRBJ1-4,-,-,CAISAGKSEKLFF,TGTGCCATCAGCGCAGGAAAGAGTGAAAAACTGTTTTTT
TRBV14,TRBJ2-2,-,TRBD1,CASSPDRGRYTGELFF,TGTGCCAGCAGCCCGGACAGGGGGCGGTACACCGGGGAGCTGTTTTTT
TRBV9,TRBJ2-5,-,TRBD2,CASSVVSGGAVETQYF,TGTGCCAGCAGCGTGGTTAGCGGGGGGGCCGTTGAGACCCAGTACTTC
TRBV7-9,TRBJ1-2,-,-,CASSPQDRGYTF,TGTGCCAGCAGCCCCCAGGATCGTGGCTACACCTTC
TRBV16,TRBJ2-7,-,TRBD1,CASSQSGTGLEQYF,TGTGCCAGCAGCCAATCGGGGACAGGGCTCGAGCAGTACTTC
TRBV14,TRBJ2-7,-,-,CASSQDWGGNYEQYF,TGTGCCAGCAGCCAAGACTGGGGGGGCAACTACGAGCAGTACTTC
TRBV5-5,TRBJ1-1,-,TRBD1,CASILTGGRNTEAFF,TGTGCCAGCATCCTAACAGGGGGTAGAAACACTGAAGCTTTCTTT
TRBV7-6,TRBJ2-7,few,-,CASSPKDRGGRSYEQYF,TGTGCCAGCAGCCCCAAAGATAGGGGGGGTCGCTCCTACGAGCAGTACTTC
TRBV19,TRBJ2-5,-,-,CASSMAYRETQYF,TGTGCCAGTAGTATGGCCTACAGGGAGACCCAGTACTTC
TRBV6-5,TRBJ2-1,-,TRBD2,CASRERGPYNEQFF,TGTGCCAGCAGAGAGCGGGGGCCCTACAATGAGCAGTTCTTC
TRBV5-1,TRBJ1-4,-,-,CASSFDNNEKLFF,TGCGCCAGCAGCTTCGACAATAATGAAAAACTGTTTTTT
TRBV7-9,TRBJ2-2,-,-,CASSLRAGAGELFF,TGTGCCAGCAGCTTACGTGCGGGGGCGGGGGAGCTGTTTTTT
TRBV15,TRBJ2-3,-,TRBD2,CATSSTGGSDTQYF,TGTGCCACCAGCAGTACCGGGGGGAGCGATACGCAGTATTTT
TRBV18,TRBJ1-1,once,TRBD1,CASSRGGRDVSEAFF,TGTGCCAGCTCACGAGGGGGCAGGGACGTATCTGAAGCTTTCTTT
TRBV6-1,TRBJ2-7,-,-,CASSDAGITYEQYF,TGTGCCAGCAGTGACGCGGGGATCACGTACGAGCAGTACTTC
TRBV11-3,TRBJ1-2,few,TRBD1,CASSLTGGYGYTF,TGTGCCAGCAGCTTGACAGGGGGCTATGGCTACACCTTC
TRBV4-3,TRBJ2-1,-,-,CASSHTELNNEQFF,TGCGCCAGCAGCCATACTGAGTTAAACAATGAGCAGTTCTTC
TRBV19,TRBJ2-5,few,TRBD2,CASSPLNSGETETQYF,TGTGCCAGTAGTCCCCTGAATAGCGGGGAGACGGAGACCCAGTACTTC
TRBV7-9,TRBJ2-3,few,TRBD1,CASSPNTGTAEYF,TGTGCCAGCAGTCCGAACACCGGGACAGCGGAGTATTTT
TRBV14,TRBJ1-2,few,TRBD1,CASSRGTGVYDGYTF,TGTGCCAGCAGCCGTGGGACAGGGGTATACGATGGCTACACCTTC
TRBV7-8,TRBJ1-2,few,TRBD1,CASSPGQGRLGYTF,TGTGCCAGCAGCCCCGGACAGGGGAGGCTTGGCTACACCTTC
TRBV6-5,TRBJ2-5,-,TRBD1,CASRQTGGWETQYF,TGTGCCAGCAGGCAAACAGGGGGGTGGGAGACCCAGTACTTC
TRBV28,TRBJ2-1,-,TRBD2,CASSFWTSGGAKNEQFF,TGTGCCAGCAGTTTCTGGACTAGCGGGGGGGCCAAAAATGAGCAGTTCTTC
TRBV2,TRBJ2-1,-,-,CASSAPRGLSYNEQFF,TGTGCCAGCAGTGCCCCGCGGGGCCTCTCCTACAATGAGCAGTTCTTC
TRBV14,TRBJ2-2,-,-,CASSPPQGRVNTGELFF,TGTGCCAGCAGCCCCCCTCAGGGGAGGGTAAACACCGGGGAGCTGTTTTTT
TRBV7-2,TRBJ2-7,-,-,CASSQYRDGAYEQYF,TGTGCCAGCAGCCAGTACAGGGATGGCGCCTACGAGCAGTACTTC
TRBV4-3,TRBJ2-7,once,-,CASSQVRSGSSYEQYF,TGCGCCAGCAGCCAAGTTCGTTCAGGGTCCTCCTACGAGCAGTACTTC
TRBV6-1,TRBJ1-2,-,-,CASSEAAGTNYGYTF,TGTGCCAGCAGTGAAGCGGCAGGGACAAACTATGGCTACACCTTC
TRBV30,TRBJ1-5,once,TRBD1,CAWSQGGNQPQHF,TGTGCCTGGAGCCAGGGGGGAAATCAGCCCCAGCATTTT
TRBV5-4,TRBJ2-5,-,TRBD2,CASSLPGGAGETQYF,TGTGCCAGCAGCTTGCCCGGGGGGGCCGGAGAGACCCAGTACTTC
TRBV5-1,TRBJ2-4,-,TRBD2,CASSPPGGVVNIQYF,TGCGCCAGCAGCCCCCCCGGGGGGGTCGTAAACATTCAGTACTTC
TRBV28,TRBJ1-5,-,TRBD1,CASSPTGVGNQPQHF,TGTGCCAGCAGTCCAACAGGGGTGGGGAATCAGCCCCAGCATTTT